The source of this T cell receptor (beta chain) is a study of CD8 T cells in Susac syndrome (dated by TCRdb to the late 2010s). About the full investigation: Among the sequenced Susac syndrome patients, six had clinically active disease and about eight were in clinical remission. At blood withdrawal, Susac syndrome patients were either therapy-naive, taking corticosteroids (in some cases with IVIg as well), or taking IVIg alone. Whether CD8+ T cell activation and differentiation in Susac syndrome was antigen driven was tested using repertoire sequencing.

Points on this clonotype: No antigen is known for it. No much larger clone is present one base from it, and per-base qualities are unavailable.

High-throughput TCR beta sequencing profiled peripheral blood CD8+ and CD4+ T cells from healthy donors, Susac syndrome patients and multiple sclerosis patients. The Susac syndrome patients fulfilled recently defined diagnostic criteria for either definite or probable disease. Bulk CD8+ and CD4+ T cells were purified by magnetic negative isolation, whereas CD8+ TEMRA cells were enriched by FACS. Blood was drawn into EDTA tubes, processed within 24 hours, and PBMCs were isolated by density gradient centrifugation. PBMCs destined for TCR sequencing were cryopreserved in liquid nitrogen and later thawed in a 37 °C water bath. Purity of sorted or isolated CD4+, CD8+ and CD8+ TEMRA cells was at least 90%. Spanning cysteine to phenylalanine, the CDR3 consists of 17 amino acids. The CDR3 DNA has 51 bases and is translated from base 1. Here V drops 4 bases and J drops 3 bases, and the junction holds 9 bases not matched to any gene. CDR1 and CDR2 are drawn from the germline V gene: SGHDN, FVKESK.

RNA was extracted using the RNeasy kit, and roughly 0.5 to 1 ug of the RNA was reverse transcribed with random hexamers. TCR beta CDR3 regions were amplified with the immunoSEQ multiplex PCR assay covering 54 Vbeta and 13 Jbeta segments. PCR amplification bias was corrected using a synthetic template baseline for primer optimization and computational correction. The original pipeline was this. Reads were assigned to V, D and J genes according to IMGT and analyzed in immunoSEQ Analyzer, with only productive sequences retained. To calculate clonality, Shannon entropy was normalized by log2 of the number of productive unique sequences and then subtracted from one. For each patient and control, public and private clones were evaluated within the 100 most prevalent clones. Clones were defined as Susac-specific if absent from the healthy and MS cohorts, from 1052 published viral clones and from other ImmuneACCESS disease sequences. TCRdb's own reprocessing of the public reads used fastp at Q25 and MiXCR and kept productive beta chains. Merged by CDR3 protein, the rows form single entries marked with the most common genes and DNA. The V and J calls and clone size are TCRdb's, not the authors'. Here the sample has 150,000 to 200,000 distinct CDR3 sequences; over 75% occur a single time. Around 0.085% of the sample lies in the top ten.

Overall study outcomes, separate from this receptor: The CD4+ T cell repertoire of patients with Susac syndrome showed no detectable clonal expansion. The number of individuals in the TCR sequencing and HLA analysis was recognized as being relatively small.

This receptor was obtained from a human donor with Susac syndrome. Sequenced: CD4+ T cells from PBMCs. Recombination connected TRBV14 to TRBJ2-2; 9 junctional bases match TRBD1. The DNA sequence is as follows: TGTGCCAGCAGCCGAAGGGGGACAGGGATGGACACCGGGGAGCTGTTTTTT. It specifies CASSRRGTGMDTGELFF. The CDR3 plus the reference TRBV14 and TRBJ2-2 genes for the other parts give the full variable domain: EAGVTQFPSHSVIEKGQTVTLRCDPISGHDNLYWYRRVMGKEIKFLLHFVKESKQDESGMPNNRFLAERTGGTYSTLKVQPAELEDSGVYFCASSRRGTGMDTGELFFGEGSRLTVL.